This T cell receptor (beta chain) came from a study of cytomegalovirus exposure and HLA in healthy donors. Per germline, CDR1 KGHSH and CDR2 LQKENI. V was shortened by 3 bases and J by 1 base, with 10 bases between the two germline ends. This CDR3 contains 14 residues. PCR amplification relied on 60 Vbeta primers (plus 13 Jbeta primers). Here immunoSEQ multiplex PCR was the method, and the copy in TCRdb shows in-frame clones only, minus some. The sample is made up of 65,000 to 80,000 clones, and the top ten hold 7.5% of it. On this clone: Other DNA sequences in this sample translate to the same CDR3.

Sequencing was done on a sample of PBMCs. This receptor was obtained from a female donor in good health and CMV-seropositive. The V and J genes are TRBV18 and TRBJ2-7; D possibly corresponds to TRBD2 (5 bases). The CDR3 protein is CASSPPRGSYEQYF. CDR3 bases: TGTGCCAGCTCACCCCCTCGAGGGTCCTACGAGCAGTACTTC.